Each of the 26 T cell receptor beta chains below was sequenced from the same sample in a study of blood T cells in healthy people across ages. Primers used in a second PCR of about 7 to 12 cycles were a sample-barcoded 5' primer and a J-beta primer mix. MiXCR, applied by TCRdb to the 5' RACE reads, yields one record per CDR3 protein. The sample shows approximately 780,000 distinct CDR3 sequences, 25% to 30% of them seen only once. These records were also assigned to another study, of T cells of mothers and their children.

Sequenced: blood. The receptors stem from a boy aged 5 to 17 in good health.

This clonotype was seen a few times. The DNA of the CDR3 is TGTGCCAGCAGTTACTCGATCTCGGGGTCCTATGGCTACACCTTC. Encoded protein: CASSYSISGSYGYTF. The J gene is TRBJ1-2, the V gene TRBV6-5; D call uncertain. V lost 0 bases and J 4 bases, leaving 12 bases between the germline ends. The V gene's germline CDR1 is MNHEY and CDR2 SVGAGI. The CDR3 contains 15 residues.

This clonotype was counted only a few times. The chain is built from TRBV4-1 and TRBJ2-7; D not certain. The CDR3 extends over 15 amino acids. Germline V lookup: CDR1 MGHRA, CDR2 YSYEKL. The V gene lost 1 base and the J gene lost 3 bases, with 13 bases spanning the gap. The CDR3 nucleotides are TGCGCCAGCAGCCAAGTGTACACTAATCGCTACGAGCAGTACTTC. It codes for CASSQVYTNRYEQYF.

This clonotype has only a few counts. The genes are TRBV6-5 and TRBJ2-4; D is perhaps TRBD1 (8 bases). This CDR3 has 13 residues. Germline CDR1 MNHEY, CDR2 SVGAGI. Trimming cost V 6 bases and J 7 bases, with 13 bases left between them. The DNA of the CDR3 is TGTGCCAGCAGCCCACAGGGGGGGAACATTCAGTACTTC. It codes for CASSPQGGNIQYF.

This clonotype was detected a few times. J is TRBJ1-5 and V is TRBV4-1; 9 bases are a match to TRBD1. The CDR3 is 15 amino acids. CDR1 and CDR2 (germline): MGHRA, YSYEKL. Germline trimming cut 6 bases from V and 7 bases from J; bases unmatched to any gene: 10. The CDR3 sequence: CASSPQQGAGQPQHF. The CDR3 DNA sequence: TGCGCCAGCAGTCCCCAACAGGGGGCAGGACAGCCCCAGCATTTT.

This clonotype was counted only a few times. The DNA of the CDR3 is TGTGCCATCAATTCGGACCCGAACACTGAAGCTTTCTTT. Amino acid sequence: CAINSDPNTEAFF. The V and J genes are TRBV10-3 and TRBJ1-1; D remains unclear. The V end was cut by 7 bases, the J end by 1 base, with 10 bases between. The CDR3 is made up of 13 amino acids. Germline CDR1 reads ENHRY; CDR2 reads SYGVKD.

This clonotype was recorded many times. The chain has TRBV10-2 and TRBJ2-1; D is possibly TRBD2 (6 bases). This CDR3 comprises 15 residues. Deletions cut 0 bases from V and 2 bases from J, with 8 bases between. Germline CDR1 and CDR2: WSHSY and SAAADI. The CDR3 sequence is CASSESGGPYNEQFF. CDR3 coding DNA: TGCGCCAGCAGTGAGTCCGGGGGACCCTACAATGAGCAGTTCTTC.

J is TRBJ2-1 and V is TRBV27, with 10 bases lining up with TRBD2. The length of the CDR3 is 16 residues. The V segment lost 4 bases and the J segment 3 bases; nucleotides outside the gene matches: 6. Germline assignment: CDR1 MNHEY and CDR2 SMNVEV (reference sequence). This CDR3 is CASSYASGGLYNEQFF. The CDR3 DNA is TGTGCCAGCAGTTATGCTAGCGGGGGCCTCTACAATGAGCAGTTCTTC.

There are a few counts of this clonotype. This sequence joins TRBV7-2 and TRBJ1-6, with no clear D. CDR3 length: 14 residues. With 3 bases removed from V and 3 bases from J, the gap between germline ends came to 6 bases. CDR1 is SGHTA, CDR2 FQGNSA, per germline. The CDR3 DNA sequence: TGTGCCAGCAGCTTGGGTTTCTATAATTCACCCCTCCACTTT. Protein: CASSLGFYNSPLHF.

This chain joins TRBV11-2 and TRBJ2-4; 8 positions agree with TRBD2. Germline V gene sequence: CDR1 SGHAT, CDR2 FQNNGV. The CDR3 has 17 residues. V lost 5 bases, J lost 0 bases, and 9 bases stayed unmatched. CDR3 in DNA: TGTGCCAGCAGCCCGATTCGGGGGGGCTTAGCCAAAAACATTCAGTACTTC. This sequence encodes CASSPIRGGLAKNIQYF.

The chain joins TRBV7-9 to TRBJ2-3; D may correspond to TRBD1 or TRBD2 (6 bases each). CDR1 and CDR2 (germline): SEHNR, FQNEAQ (reference sequence). V lost 3 bases and J 2 bases, leaving 12 bases between the germline ends. This CDR3 region has 15 residues. This CDR3 is CASSFSEGDTDTQYF. In DNA, the CDR3 is TGTGCCAGCAGCTTCTCGGAGGGGGACACAGATACGCAGTATTTT.

This clonotype was observed a handful of times. The chain links TRBV6-5 to TRBJ1-2; 7 bases are shared with TRBD1. The CDR3 totals 14 residues. Trimming cost V 6 bases and J 2 bases; bases outside gene matches: 6. The germline V gene has CDR1 MNHEY and CDR2 SVGAGI. The chain's CDR3 is CASRSSGQNYGYTF. CDR3 in DNA: TGTGCCAGCAGGAGCTCGGGACAGAACTATGGCTACACCTTC.

This clonotype was found a few times. This chain links TRBV6-1 with TRBJ2-5; TRBD1 might be the D (6 bases). This CDR3 region has 13 residues. V was pared by 7 bases and J by 0 bases, with 9 bases between. Germline assignment: CDR1 MNHNS and CDR2 SASEGT. The CDR3 DNA reads as TGTGCCAGCAATACAGGGAACCAAGAGACCCAGTACTTC. Its translation is CASNTGNQETQYF.

This clonotype was seen a handful of times. The chain has TRBV5-1 and TRBJ2-5, with a tentative D call TRBD2 (6 bases). The DNA end is a closer match to TRBJ2-1, so the J assignment may be wrong. This CDR3 has 18 amino acids. The germline CDR1 and CDR2 sequences are SGHRS and YFSETQ. CDR3 protein: CASSLGVGIGGDYNEQFF. The CDR3, as DNA: TGCGCCAGCAGCTTGGGGGTGGGGATTGGAGGGGACTACAATGAGCAGTTCTTC.

Note on this clonotype: The junction does not match germline at one end; this may be a read error. The chain uses TRBV7-7 and TRBJ2-1; 8 bases align to TRBD2. The J call could be wrong; TRBJ2-5 is a better fit for the DNA end. This CDR3 spans 15 amino acids. CDR1 and CDR2 (germline): SSHAT, FNYEAQ (reference sequence). The CDR3 DNA sequence: TGTGCTAGCAGCTCTAATGTCCGGGGGGGAGAGACCCAGTACTTC. Translation gives CASSSNVRGGETQYF.

This clonotype was detected a few times. The chain carries TRBV12-3 or TRBV12-4 and TRBJ2-2; no reliable D call. This CDR3 contains 13 residues. Trimming took off 6 bases at V and 6 bases at J, with 11 bases between the two ends. This chain's CDR3 is CASRWLSAGELFF. CDR3 sequence (DNA): TGTGCCAGCAGGTGGCTCTCCGCCGGGGAGCTGTTTTTT.

In its sample, this clonotype was seen a few times. This chain connects TRBV24-1 to TRBJ2-7; TRBD1 might be the D (6 bases). Trimming pared 5 bases from V and 2 bases from J, leaving 15 bases between. Germline lookup yields CDR1 KGHDR and CDR2 SFDVKD. There are 15 residues in the CDR3. For the CDR3, the DNA is TGTGCCACCAGTGGTTACCGGGACACAGCCTACGAGCAGTACTTC. This codes for CATSGYRDTAYEQYF.

A few counts support this clonotype. The chain joins TRBV20-1 to TRBJ1-2; D unresolved. CDR3 length: 14 residues. Trimming shortened V by 0 bases and J by 8 bases, and 16 bases separated the two germline ends. Germline V gene sequence: CDR1 DFQATT, CDR2 SNEGSKA (reference sequence). The CDR3: CSARDQSTTKGYTF. In DNA form, the CDR3 reads TGCAGTGCTAGAGATCAGAGTACAACAAAGGGCTACACCTTC.

This clonotype showed up just a few times. This chain links TRBV13 with TRBJ1-2; 8 nucleotides align to TRBD1. V dropped 5 bases and J dropped 8; count of bases not matched to a gene: 19. In germline, CDR1 is PRHDT, CDR2 FYEKMQ (reference sequence). This CDR3 is 17 amino acids long. The CDR3, as DNA: TGTGCCAGCAGCCCGGGAGGGAGACAGGGGCAGAGTGAGGGCTACACCTTC. Translating it yields CASSPGGRQGQSEGYTF.

This clonotype was seen more than once but under ten times. The chain is built from TRBV5-5 and TRBJ1-2; 7 bases align to TRBD1. From germline, CDR1 is SGHKS and CDR2 YYEKEE (reference sequence). The CDR3 length is 14 residues. Trimming took 2 bases from V and 4 from J; bases not matched to a gene: 5. CDR3 residues: CASSFGTVTYGYTF. CDR3 nucleotides: TGTGCCAGCAGCTTCGGGACAGTGACCTATGGCTACACCTTC.

This sequence joins TRBV6-1 and TRBJ2-5; possible D gene TRBD1, 7 bases. The V and J ends lost 8 bases and 4 bases respectively, with 23 bases between them. The CDR3 spans 16 residues. Germline CDR1 is MNHNS and CDR2 is SASEGT. The CDR3 reads CASAFPIGQGGETQYF. For the CDR3, the DNA is TGTGCCAGCGCTTTCCCGATTGGGCAGGGGGGAGAGACCCAGTACTTC.

This clonotype was detected only a few times. This chain joins TRBV27 and TRBJ2-4; 9 bases are shared with TRBD1. Germline V lookup: CDR1 MNHEY, CDR2 SMNVEV (reference sequence). The CDR3 totals 16 residues. The V gene end was trimmed by 5 bases and the J gene end by 0 bases; junction bases not matched to a gene: 5. The CDR3 spells CASSPGTGLAKNIQYF. CDR3 sequence (DNA): TGTGCCAGCAGTCCCGGGACAGGGCTAGCCAAAAACATTCAGTACTTC.

The chain recombines TRBV11-2 with TRBJ2-5; the D call may be TRBD1 or TRBD2 (6 bases each). The J call may be mistaken, given a closer DNA end match to TRBJ2-7. Germline values: CDR1 SGHAT, CDR2 FQNNGV. This CDR3 is 22 amino acids long. The CDR3 nucleotides read TGTGCCAGCAGCGGACAGAGCTCCCTCCACGGTAGCGGTCCATGGGGCTCCTACGAGCAGTACTTC. Protein: CASSGQSSLHGSGPWGSYEQYF.

This clonotype was detected a few times. DNA of the CDR3: TGTGCCAGCAGTCATGACTGGCGTGAGACCCAGTACTTC. Encoded protein: CASSHDWRETQYF. The gene calls are TRBV6-6 and TRBJ2-5; D remains unclear. This CDR3 is 13 amino acids long. Germline V gene lookup returns CDR1 MNHNY and CDR2 SVGAGI (reference sequence). The ends were cut back, 5 bases at V and 5 bases at J, with 12 bases in the middle.

This clonotype was found once. Written as DNA, the CDR3 is TGTGCCAGCAGTGAAGTTAGAGGGGGCTATGGGGCCAACGTCCTGACTTTC. Translated: CASSEVRGGYGANVLTF. This chain links TRBV6-1 with TRBJ2-6, with 7 bases lining up with TRBD1. With 1 base clipped from V and 3 bases from J, the junction kept 6 bases outside the gene matches. Germline V gene lookup returns CDR1 MNHNS and CDR2 SASEGT. CDR3 length: 17 residues.

The chain is built from TRBV5-1 and TRBJ1-1, with TRBD1 matching over 11 bases. The CDR3 is made up of 17 amino acids. J gave up 6 bases and V 0 bases, and 10 bases lay outside the gene matches. Per germline, CDR1 SGHRS and CDR2 YFSETQ. CDR3 residues: CASSLGFGTGGNAEAFF. The CDR3 DNA reads TGCGCCAGCAGCTTGGGGTTCGGGACAGGGGGGAATGCTGAAGCTTTCTTT.

V is TRBV14 and J is TRBJ2-5; D call uncertain. V was clipped by 2 bases and J by 8 bases, with 15 bases between them. Germline values: CDR1 SGHDN, CDR2 FVKESK. The CDR3 has 14 amino acids. This CDR3 is CASSQRAFLSTQYF. The CDR3 region has the DNA TGTGCCAGCAGCCAACGAGCGTTCTTGTCAACCCAGTACTTC.